The 27 T cell receptor beta chains in this list originate from one sample, sequenced in a study of type 1 and type 2 diabetes patients (dated by TCRdb to 2016 to 2017). Sequenced on an Illumina MiSeq. Genomic DNA from sorted T cell subsets was used as template for TCRbeta CDR3 amplification. Multiplex PCR with 30 forward and 13 reverse primers amplified the TCRbeta CDR3 region. TCRdb handled the public reads itself, with Q25 trimming in fastp and clone calling in MiXCR, and kept productive beta chains. Rows merge per CDR3 protein into single entries with the most common DNA and genes. The sample profile shows fewer than 350,000 distinct CDR3 sequences; more than 40% of them were found once. Roughly 15% of the sample rests with the top ten. The sequenced sample was peripheral blood mononuclear cells (PBMCs). Source of these receptors: a man in his late teens or twenties with type 2 diabetes.

This clonotype showed up just a few times. The chain links TRBV6-6 to TRBJ1-4, with D perhaps TRBD1 (6 bases). CDR1 is MNHNY, CDR2 SVGAGI, per germline (reference sequence). CDR3 length: 15 residues. Trimming pared 7 bases from V and 8 bases from J, leaving 20 bases between. CDR3 DNA sequence: TGTGCCAGCATCGGAGTAGGGGGGCTTGGGGAAAAACTGTTTTTT. It codes for CASIGVGGLGEKLFF.

The rearrangement uses TRBV20-1 and TRBJ1-4, with 9 bases that match TRBD1. After removal of 6 bases from V and 5 bases from J, the junction contained 7 bases not matched to a gene. CDR1 DFQATT and CDR2 SNEGSKA come from the germline V gene (reference sequence). This CDR3 has 14 residues. This CDR3 reads CSARGGQGNEKLFF. CDR3 nucleotides: TGCAGTGCGAGGGGGGGACAGGGCAATGAAAAACTGTTTTTT.

This clonotype has a handful of counts. The chain has TRBV2 and TRBJ2-3; 10 bases fit TRBD2. Germline V CDR1 and CDR2: SNHLY, FYNNEI. The CDR3 totals 15 residues. V dropped 6 bases and J dropped 6; count of bases not matched to a gene: 9. DNA of the CDR3: TGTGCCAGCAGCCCGGAGCGGGGGGGCGGGGATACGCAGTATTTT. Residues: CASSPERGGGDTQYF.

The rearrangement uses TRBV7-9 and TRBJ1-2; D gene uncertain. The CDR3 is made up of 14 amino acids. Trimming shortened V by 2 bases and J by 2 bases, and 9 bases separated the two germline ends. CDR1 and CDR2 from the germline V gene are SEHNR and FQNEAQ (reference sequence). The CDR3 DNA follows: TGTGCCAGCAGCTTATGGGTCGGAAACTATGGCTACACCTTC. This gives the protein CASSLWVGNYGYTF. The full variable domain, completed using reference TRBV7-9 and TRBJ1-2, is DTGVSQNPRHKITKRGQNVTFRCDPISEHNRLYWYRQTLGQGPEFLTYFQNEAQLEKSRLLSDRFSAERPKGSFSTLEIQRTEQGDSAMYLCASSLWVGNYGYTFGSGTRLTVV.

This chain joins TRBV7-3 and TRBJ1-6; no clear D gene. The CDR3 contains 14 residues. CDR1 is SGHTA and CDR2 is FQGTGA in the germline V gene. The ends were cut back, 1 base at V and 7 bases at J, with 8 bases in the middle. The CDR3 sequence is CASSLRAVNSPLHF. The CDR3 region has the DNA TGTGCCAGCAGCTTAAGGGCCGTAAATTCACCCCTCCACTTT.

This clonotype appeared a single time. V and J are TRBV6-1 and TRBJ1-5; perhaps TRBD1 as D (6 bases). Germline lookup yields CDR1 MNHNS and CDR2 SASEGT. The CDR3 is 16 amino acids. V was trimmed by 4 bases and J by 2 bases, leaving 15 bases between them. This CDR3 reads CASSVGGGQGNQPQHF. Here the CDR3 DNA reads TGTGCCAGCAGTGTAGGCGGGGGGCAAGGCAATCAGCCCCAGCATTTT.

This sequence joins TRBV7-9 and TRBJ2-3; 7 nucleotides align to TRBD1. Germline V gene data show CDR1 as SEHNR and CDR2 as FQNEAQ (reference sequence). This CDR3 spans 15 amino acids. The ends lost 6 bases at V and 2 bases at J; junction bases unmatched: 8. The DNA for the CDR3 is TGTGCCAGCAGTGGACAGGTCCTTTCCACAGATACGCAGTATTTT. It codes for CASSGQVLSTDTQYF. Supplemented by reference TRBV7-9 and TRBJ2-3, the full variable domain reads DTGVSQNPRHKITKRGQNVTFRCDPISEHNRLYWYRQTLGQGPEFLTYFQNEAQLEKSRLLSDRFSAERPKGSFSTLEIQRTEQGDSAMYLCASSGQVLSTDTQYFGPGTRLTVL.

The chain joins TRBV6-5 to TRBJ2-1; the D gene is possibly TRBD1 (5 bases). Trimming removed 6 bases at V and 0 bases at J, with 15 bases between. The CDR3 length is 16 residues. Germline V lookup: CDR1 MNHEY, CDR2 SVGAGI. The CDR3 nucleotides are TGTGCCAGCAGCCCCATATACAGGAGCTCCTACAATGAGCAGTTCTTC. It is translated as CASSPIYRSSYNEQFF.

V and J are TRBV6-2 or TRBV6-3 and TRBJ1-5, with 11 bases fitting TRBD1. V was pared by 1 base and J by 2 bases, with 7 bases of the junction left unmatched. This CDR3 spans 18 amino acids. CDR1 and CDR2 (germline): MNHEY, SVGEGT. CDR3 residues: CASSYWDRGSGGNQPQHF. In DNA, the CDR3 is TGTGCCAGCAGTTACTGGGACAGGGGGTCCGGTGGCAATCAGCCCCAGCATTTT.

The chain uses TRBV27 and TRBJ1-6; the match to TRBD1 covers 9 bases. The length of the CDR3 is 15 residues. CDR1 is MNHEY and CDR2 is SMNVEV in the germline V gene (reference sequence). After removal of 3 bases from V and 13 bases from J, the junction contained 10 bases not matched to a gene. The CDR3 DNA follows: TGTGCCAGCAGTTTGGGCCGGGACAGGGTATCTCCCCTCCACTTT. It yields the protein CASSLGRDRVSPLHF.

This clonotype was observed a handful of times. The rearrangement joins TRBV24-1 to TRBJ2-1; D gene ambiguous. The CDR3 is made up of 15 amino acids. Germline-derived CDR1 and CDR2 are KGHDR and SFDVKD. V gave up 8 bases and J gave up 2 bases, with 15 bases separating them. Here the CDR3 DNA reads TGTGCCACCAATGAAGGGTCAAGGCCCTACAATGAGCAGTTCTTC. This gives the protein CATNEGSRPYNEQFF.

Note on this clonotype: Germline is not matched at one junction end, which may reflect a read error. This chain uses TRBV15 with TRBJ2-1; 13 positions agree with TRBD2. This CDR3 has 13 amino acids. Germline loops: CDR1 LNHNV, CDR2 YYDKDF (reference sequence). The chain's CDR3 is CATRPTSGRAIPF. CDR3 nucleotides: TGTGCCACCAGACCTACTAGCGGGAGGGCCATACCCTTC.

The table lists this clonotype with many counts. This chain links TRBV12-3 or TRBV12-4 with TRBJ1-6, with 11 positions matching TRBD1. J gave up 14 bases and V 3 bases, and 3 bases lay outside the gene matches. The CDR3 runs 13 residues. The CDR3 sequence is CASSFGTGGTLHF. The CDR3 DNA reads TGTGCCAGCAGTTTCGGGACAGGGGGGACCCTCCACTTT.

In its sample, this clonotype was seen a few times. The rearrangement uses TRBV19 and TRBJ1-2; 12 bases line up with TRBD1. Germline assignment: CDR1 LNHDA and CDR2 SQIVND (reference sequence). This CDR3 region has 17 residues. V shed 2 bases, J shed 6 bases, and the junction held 10 bases outside the gene matches. The CDR3 is CASSITGTGGIRDGYTF. CDR3 nucleotides: TGTGCCAGTAGTATAACCGGGACAGGGGGCATTCGCGATGGCTACACCTTC.

This rearrangement joins TRBV28 to TRBJ1-1; D ambiguous. CDR3 size: 15 residues. Trimming took off 10 bases at V and 1 base at J, with 19 bases between the two ends. Germline assignment: CDR1 MDHEN and CDR2 SYDVKM. CDR3 in amino acids: CATSLGPLKNTEAFF. The CDR3 DNA sequence: TGTGCCACCTCATTAGGGCCACTGAAGAACACTGAAGCTTTCTTT.

Concerning this clonotype itself: This sequence may be a read error, since a much larger clone differs from it by one base. The rearrangement uses TRBV2 and TRBJ1-1; the D is unclear. The CDR3 length is 14 residues. The germline V gene encodes CDR1 SNHLY and CDR2 FYNNEI. This CDR3 reads CASSEGPWNTEASF. In nucleotides, the CDR3 is TGTGCCAGCAGTGAAGGCCCATGGAACACTGAAGCTTCCTTT.

As regards this clonotype: The junction does not match germline at one end; this may be a read error. The chain has TRBV7-2 and TRBJ2-5; 7 bases are shared with TRBD2. This CDR3 is built from 15 residues. CDR1 and CDR2 from the germline V gene are SGHTA and FQGNSA. The CDR3 DNA follows: TGCGCCAGCCAACCCACGGCGGGGGTCCGGGAGACCCAGTACTTC. Protein product: CASQPTAGVRETQYF.

V usage is TRBV9 and J usage is TRBJ1-6; D remains unclear. V was cut by 0 bases and J by 8 bases, with 15 bases left in between. Germline CDR1 and CDR2: SGDLS and YYNGEE. The CDR3 has 16 amino acids. The CDR3 here is CASSVGIGDIHSPLHF. In DNA, the CDR3 is TGTGCCAGCAGCGTAGGAATCGGGGATATTCATTCACCCCTCCACTTT. The full variable domain, its missing parts supplied by reference TRBV9 and TRBJ1-6, is DSGVTQTPKHLITATGQRVTLRCSPRSGDLSVYWYQQSLDQGLQFLIQYYNGEERAKGNILERFSAQQFPDLHSELNLSSLELGDSALYFCASSVGIGDIHSPLHFGNGTRLTVT.

This clonotype was detected many times. The V gene is TRBV7-2, the J gene TRBJ2-7; tentatively, D is TRBD2 (5 bases). CDR3 size: 13 residues. The V end lost 3 bases, the J end lost 3 bases, and 9 bases lay between the germline ends. Per germline, CDR1 SGHTA and CDR2 FQGNSA. The CDR3 nucleotides read TGTGCCAGCAGCTTCGGACTGGGCTACGAGCAGTACTTC. It translates to CASSFGLGYEQYF.

This clonotype was picked up one time. The rearrangement links TRBV6-1 to TRBJ2-7; 12 bases align to TRBD1. This CDR3 spans 16 amino acids. The V gene end was trimmed by 3 bases and the J gene end by 4 bases; junction bases not matched to a gene: 7. The germline gives CDR1 MNHNS, CDR2 SASEGT. The CDR3 spells CASSDPGTGGPYEQYF. The CDR3, as DNA: TGTGCCAGCAGTGATCCCGGGACAGGGGGCCCATACGAGCAGTACTTC.

The chain joins TRBV4-3 to TRBJ2-3, with 8 bases fitting TRBD2. Trimming removed 0 bases from V and 8 bases from J; junction bases left unmatched: 10. Germline V gives CDR1 LGHNA, CDR2 YSLEER. CDR3 length: 16 amino acids. The CDR3 region has the DNA TGCGCCAGCAGCCAAGACAGCGGGGGCCCCCGGGGTACGCAGTATTTT. It encodes CASSQDSGGPRGTQYF.

This clonotype was counted many times. The CDR3 sequence: CASSRDQETQYF. The CDR3 DNA sequence: TGTGCCAGCAGCCGGGACCAAGAGACCCAGTACTTC. The chain is built from TRBV7-2 and TRBJ2-5; D gene uncertain. V lost 5 bases and J lost 0, with 4 bases in between. CDR3 size: 12 residues. Looked up from germline, CDR1 is SGHTA and CDR2 is FQGNSA.

Only a few counts were recorded for this clonotype. The chain combines TRBV10-1 with TRBJ2-3; 13 bases match TRBD2. The CDR3 length is 13 residues. The germline gives CDR1 WNHNN, CDR2 SYGVQD (reference sequence). Trimming at V came to 8 bases and at J to 9 bases, leaving 5 bases not matched to a gene. CDR3 DNA: TGCGCCAGCTCGGGACTAGCGGGATACACGCAGTATTTT. Protein sequence: CASSGLAGYTQYF.

Only a few counts were recorded for this clonotype. The chain links TRBV4-2 to TRBJ1-2, with 9 bases lining up with TRBD1. The CDR3 contains 13 residues. The germline gives CDR1 LGHNA, CDR2 YNFKEQ. With V trimmed by 4 bases and J by 8 bases, 5 bases remained unmatched. The CDR3 region is CASSPGTGRGYTF. CDR3 coding DNA: TGTGCCAGCAGCCCCGGGACAGGGAGAGGCTACACCTTC.

This clonotype was seen a few times. The chain carries TRBV2 and TRBJ1-1; possibly TRBD1 for D (6 bases). Germline V lookup: CDR1 SNHLY, CDR2 FYNNEI. The CDR3 spans 17 residues. Trimming shortened V by 6 bases and J by 0 bases, and 20 bases separated the two germline ends. The CDR3 loop reads CASSELDREFMNTEAFF. DNA for the CDR3: TGTGCCAGCAGCGAGTTGGACAGAGAATTCATGAACACTGAAGCTTTCTTT.

The sample holds a few counts of this clonotype. J is TRBJ2-7 and V is TRBV2, with 7 nucleotides matching TRBD2. Germline V gene lookup returns CDR1 SNHLY and CDR2 FYNNEI. There are 14 residues in the CDR3. Trimming cost V 4 bases and J 2 bases; bases outside gene matches: 5. CDR3 bases: TGTGCCAGCAGTGGCGCCCGGGGGGCCTACGAGCAGTACTTC. The encoded protein is CASSGARGAYEQYF. The whole variable domain, remainder taken from reference TRBV2 and TRBJ2-7, is EPEVTQTPSHQVTQMGQEVILRCVPISNHLYFYWYRQILGQKVEFLVSFYNNEISEKSEIFDDQFSVERPDGSNFTLKIRSTKLEDSAMYFCASSGARGAYEQYFGPGTRLTVT.

The chain recombines TRBV5-1 with TRBJ2-7, with 8 bases matching TRBD1. The CDR3 contains 14 residues. The junction had 5 bases not matched to a gene; V was cut back by 1 base and J by 5 bases. CDR1 and CDR2 (germline): SGHRS, YFSETQ. In DNA form, the CDR3 reads TGCGCCAGCAGCTTGCGTGACAGGGGCGACGAGCAGTACTTC. Protein: CASSLRDRGDEQYF. Using reference TRBV5-1 and TRBJ2-7 for the parts outside the CDR3, the full variable domain is KAGVTQTPRYLIKTRGQQVTLSCSPISGHRSVSWYQQTPGQGLQFLFEYFSETQRNKGNFPGRFSGRQFSNSRSEMNVSTLELGDSALYLCASSLRDRGDEQYFGPGTRLTVT.